The present entry profiles one T cell receptor beta chain with its context. Antigen: not known. Germline CDR1 is MNHEY and CDR2 is SMNVEV (reference sequence). CDR3 size: 17 residues. With V trimmed by 5 bases and J by 0 bases, 9 bases remained unmatched. The entry originates in a study of beta chain features in type 1 diabetes. Points from the study as a whole: Shortening of TCRB CDR3s, moderate but significant, appeared in all four CD4+ subsets of Type 1 diabetes patients. The naive, central memory and Treg TCRB repertoires of patients appeared to be more similar to one another than those of healthy donors.

Markers CD45RO/CCR7/CD25/CD127/CD95/CD27 served to sort CD4+ naive, central memory, regulatory and stem cell-like memory cells. Purity of each sorted population was above 98%. Isolated RNA was reverse transcribed in full, so expressed TCRB transcripts were sequenced. TCRdb's table, derived via immunoSEQ multiplex PCR, lists solely in-frame clones and lacks some. Among approximately 150,000 clones, 9% to 10% were seen once, and the ten largest hold about 2.1%. The sample comprised central memory CD4+ T cells from blood. This sequence was found in a woman younger than 30 in good health. This sequence joins TRBV27 and TRBJ2-7; 11 positions agree with TRBD1. The CDR3 DNA reads TGTGCCAGCAGTGAGGGACAGGGGGTGGGGTACTCCTACGAGCAGTACTTC. As protein: CASSEGQGVGYSYEQYF.